This T cell receptor beta chain was captured by sequencing in a study of identical twins. TCRdb used MiXCR to reprocess the 5' RACE reads, holding one entry per CDR3 protein. The sample includes 450,000 to 650,000 distinct CDR3 sequences, 9.5% to 10% of them seen just once. Separately, the same data were catalogued under a study of yellow fever vaccine responses in identical twins.

The sample consisted of PBMCs. The clonotype was recovered from a woman under 30 in good health.

The CDR3 protein is CSVDSGSTDTQYF. The CDR3 DNA sequence: TGCAGCGTTGATTCCGGGAGCACAGATACGCAGTATTTT. The V gene is TRBV29-1, the J gene TRBJ2-3; D not resolved. CDR3 size: 13 residues. Germline V CDR1 and CDR2: SQVTM, ANQGSEA. With 3 bases removed from V and 0 bases from J, the gap between germline ends came to 7 bases.